This TCR beta chain was recorded in a study of blood T cell repertoires in COVID-19. On the study more broadly: Sites in the United States, Italy and Spain provided acute and convalescent COVID-19 samples.

Germline CDR1 is SGHTA and CDR2 is FQGTGA. The CDR3 loop spans 15 amino acids. In the original workflow: It was from reference gene primer amplification that nucleated cell counts were estimated. This table comes from immunoSEQ multiplex PCR, and its TCRdb copy is limited to in-frame clones, with some not included. The V and J calls and clone size come from that table; D and trimming were worked out from the DNA. The sample contains fewer than 300,000 clones, approximately 90% of which appear only once. Notes on this clone: At one end, the junction sequence differs from germline, possibly due to a read error.

V gene TRBV7-3 combines with J gene TRBJ2-3; TRBD2 matches at 9 bases. The specimen was peripheral blood. This receptor was taken from a woman in her 30s with COVID-19, enrolled during active disease. In DNA, the CDR3 is TGTGCCAGCAGCCTAACTAGCGGGCCCACAGATACGCAGTATTTT. Translation: CASSLTSGPTDTQYF.